The sequence of this T cell receptor (beta chain) was determined in a study of cytomegalovirus exposure and HLA in healthy donors. This clone was observed a handful of times. The antigen is undetermined. CDR1 MGHDK and CDR2 SYGVNS come from the germline V gene. The CDR3 covers 14 residues. Trimming took off 7 bases at V and 2 bases at J, with 14 bases between the two ends. Findings and caveats of the study: In a later analysis, TCR beta V- and J-gene trimming was associated with a missense DCLRE1C variant. Reported findings show TCR beta sequences accurately forecast HLA-A and HLA-B alleles in most subjects. Within an earlier analysis, most TCR beta V segments proved productive either about 90% or about 30% of the time.

13 Jbeta primers and 60 Vbeta primers were used for the PCR. Some clones are missing from TCRdb's copy, which holds only in-frame ones; the method was immunoSEQ multiplex PCR. Found here are fewer than 150,000 clones, about 77% of them singletons; the top ten hold about 1.3%. The TCR sequence derives from a man aged 50-59 years in good health and CMV-seronegative. Sequenced sample: PBMCs. The chain carries TRBV25-1 and TRBJ1-1; D remains ambiguous. Written as DNA, the CDR3 is TGTGCCAGCATAGACGCAGCAGGAAACACTGAAGCTTTCTTT. This encodes CASIDAAGNTEAFF.